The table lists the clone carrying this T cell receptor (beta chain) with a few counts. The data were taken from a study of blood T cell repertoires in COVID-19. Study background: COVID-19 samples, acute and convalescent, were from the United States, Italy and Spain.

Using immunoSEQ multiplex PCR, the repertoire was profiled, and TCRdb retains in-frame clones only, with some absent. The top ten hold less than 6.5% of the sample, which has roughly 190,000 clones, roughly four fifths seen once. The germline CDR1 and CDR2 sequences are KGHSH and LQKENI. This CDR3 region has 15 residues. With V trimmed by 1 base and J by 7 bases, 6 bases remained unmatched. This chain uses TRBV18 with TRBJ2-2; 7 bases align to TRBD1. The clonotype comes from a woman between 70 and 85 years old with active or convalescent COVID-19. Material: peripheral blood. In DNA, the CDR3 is TGTGCCAGCTCACCACAGGGGGCCCGCGGCGGGGAGCTGTTTTTT. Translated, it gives CASSPQGARGGELFF.